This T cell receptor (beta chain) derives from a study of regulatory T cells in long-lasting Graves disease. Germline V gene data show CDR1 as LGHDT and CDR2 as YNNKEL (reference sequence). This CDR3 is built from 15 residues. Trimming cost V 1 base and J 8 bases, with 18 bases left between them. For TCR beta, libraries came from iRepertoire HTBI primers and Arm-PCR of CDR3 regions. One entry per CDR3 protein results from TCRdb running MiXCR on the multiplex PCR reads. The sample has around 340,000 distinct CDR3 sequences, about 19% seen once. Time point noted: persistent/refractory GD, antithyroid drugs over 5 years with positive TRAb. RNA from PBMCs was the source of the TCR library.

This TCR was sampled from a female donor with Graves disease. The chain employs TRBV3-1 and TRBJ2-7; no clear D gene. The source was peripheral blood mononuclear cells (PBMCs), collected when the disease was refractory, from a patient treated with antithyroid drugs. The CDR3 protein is CASSQGATREVQQYF. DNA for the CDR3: TGTGCCAGCAGCCAAGGGGCAACCCGAGAGGTACAGCAGTACTTC.